These T cell receptor beta chains were read from a single sample in a study of Ad26.COV2.S vaccination and SARS-CoV-2 variants. This table comes from immunoSEQ multiplex PCR, and its TCRdb copy is limited to in-frame clones, with some not included. The table has a few hundred thousand clones, 70% to 90% seen once. The sequencing here drew on peripheral blood, taken in a trial of Ad26.COV2.S vaccine versus placebo. Every receptor here comes from a person aged 18-65 years who received the Ad26.COV2.S COVID-19 vaccine or a placebo. CDR3s include the opening cysteine and the closing phenylalanine or tryptophan. The D gene is left open where the match is weak. A row's size may be missing; if present it is once, few, many or a size class.

V gene	clone size	J gene	D gene	CDR3 length	CDR3 DNA	CDR3 protein
TRBV19	NA	TRBJ1-2	NA	16	TGTGCCAGTAGTATAGGAGGGCAGGGCCTTAACTATGGCTACACCTTC	CASSIGGQGLNYGYTF
TRBV7-9	NA	TRBJ2-7	NA	13	TGTGCCAGCAGCTCGGACACCTCCTACGAGCAGTACTTC	CASSSDTSYEQYF
TRBV4-1	NA	TRBJ1-1	TRBD1	17	TGCGCCAGCAGCCAGGACCGCGGGACAGGGATTGTTACTGAAGCTTTCTTT	CASSQDRGTGIVTEAFF
TRBV29-1	NA	TRBJ1-2	NA	14	TGCAGCGTTCAGTTCGGCGGACTGCGGTATGGCTACACCTTC	CSVQFGGLRYGYTF
TRBV10-1	NA	TRBJ2-1	NA	14	TGCGCCAGCGGCCCAGGGGCCTCCTACAATGAGCAGTTCTTC	CASGPGASYNEQFF
TRBV19	NA	TRBJ2-1	NA	13	TGTGCCAGTAGTATAGGGGTCTACAATGAGCAGTTCTTC	CASSIGVYNEQFF
TRBV7-2	NA	TRBJ2-1	TRBD2	15	TGTGCCAGCAGCTTCACGAGCGGGGACTACAATGAGCAGTTCTTC	CASSFTSGDYNEQFF
TRBV6-6	few	TRBJ1-2	NA	13	TGTGCCAGCAGTTACGCAGGGCACTATGGCTACACCTTC	CASSYAGHYGYTF
TRBV24-1	NA	TRBJ1-1	NA	12	TGTGCCACCAGTGATCCCCTAGGTGAAGCTTTCTTT	CATSDPLGEAFF
TRBV24-1	NA	TRBJ2-1	NA	16	TGTGCCACCAGTGATATAAAGTCAAGTTTCCAAAATGAGCAGTTCTTC	CATSDIKSSFQNEQFF
TRBV13	NA	TRBJ2-5	TRBD2	16	TGTGCCAGCAGCCTGGGTCTAGCGGGCACTCAAGAGACCCAGTACTTC	CASSLGLAGTQETQYF
TRBV30	NA	TRBJ2-5	NA	14	TGTGCCTGGACAGGGGCGAACCTTCAAGAGACCCAGTACTTC	CAWTGANLQETQYF
TRBV28	NA	TRBJ2-1	TRBD2	17	TGTGCCAGCAGAAAACCTCGACTAGCGGGGGGGAACAATGAGCAGTTCTTC	CASRKPRLAGGNNEQFF
TRBV4-3	NA	TRBJ2-3	TRBD2	19	TGCGCCAGCAGCCAAGATCTGGCGGTAGCGGGGGGGACCACAGATACGCAGTATTTT	CASSQDLAVAGGTTDTQYF
TRBV7-9	NA	TRBJ1-2	TRBD1	15	TGTGCCAGCAGCTCCGGGGACAGGGTGAGGTATGGCTACACCTTC	CASSSGDRVRYGYTF
TRBV4-3	NA	TRBJ2-1	NA	13	TGCGCCAGCAGCCAAACCCAGTACAATGAGCAGTTCTTC	CASSQTQYNEQFF
TRBV11-1	once	TRBJ2-5	NA	14	TGTGCCAGCAGCTTGACGGATGGGCAAGAGACCCAGTACTTC	CASSLTDGQETQYF
TRBV6-5	NA	TRBJ2-5	NA	13	TGTGCCAGCAGTAACCACCTGAGGGAGACCCAGTACTTC	CASSNHLRETQYF
TRBV30	once	TRBJ2-2	TRBD1	16	TGTGCCTGGAGTGCGTACAGGGGATGGAACACCGGGGAGCTGTTTTTT	CAWSAYRGWNTGELFF
TRBV28	NA	TRBJ1-4	NA	13	TGTGCCAGCAGCCGACGGAGCCTGGAAAAACTGTTTTTT	CASSRRSLEKLFF
TRBV30	NA	TRBJ2-7	TRBD2	12	TGTGCCTGGAGTGCGGGAGGATCCGAGCAGTACTTC	CAWSAGGSEQYF
TRBV4-3	NA	TRBJ2-7	TRBD2	16	TGCGCCAGCAGCCAGGTTAGCGGGGGGGAGGACTACGAGCAGTACTTC	CASSQVSGGEDYEQYF
TRBV11-3	NA	TRBJ2-2	NA	13	TGTGCCAGCAGCTTAGTCTTAACCGGGGAGCTGTTTTTT	CASSLVLTGELFF
TRBV4-1	once	TRBJ1-3	TRBD1	17	TGCGCCAGCAGCCAGACTCCGGGACAGGTCTCTGGAAACACCATATATTTT	CASSQTPGQVSGNTIYF
TRBV24-1	NA	TRBJ2-3	TRBD2	14	TGTGCCACCGGGGCGGGGGGGCCCGCAGATACGCAGTATTTT	CATGAGGPADTQYF
TRBV5-1	NA	TRBJ2-7	NA	15	TGCGCCAGCAGCCCGCGCACTAGTTTGGCCTACGAGCAGTACTTC	CASSPRTSLAYEQYF
TRBV4-3	NA	TRBJ1-2	NA	14	TGCGCCAGCAGCCAAGGGCTGAGTACTTATGGCTACACCTTC	CASSQGLSTYGYTF
TRBV29-1	NA	TRBJ2-7	NA	13	TGCAGCGTTGCGGCAGGGGGGCCGTACGAGCAGTACTTC	CSVAAGGPYEQYF
TRBV7-2	once	TRBJ1-4	NA	14	TGTGCCAGCAGCTTACGACAGCTTGGGGAAAAACTGTTTTTT	CASSLRQLGEKLFF
TRBV5-8	NA	TRBJ2-1	TRBD1	15	TGTGCCAGCAGCTATAAACCCGGGACAGGAAGAGAGCAGTTCTTC	CASSYKPGTGREQFF
TRBV2	NA	TRBJ1-5	NA	14	TGTGCCAGCAGTGAAGTTTCTGGCAATCAGCCCCAGCATTTT	CASSEVSGNQPQHF
TRBV5-1	NA	TRBJ1-1	NA	14	TGCGCCAGCAGCTGGAGACAGGTAGGCTCTGAAGCTTTCTTT	CASSWRQVGSEAFF
TRBV6-2/TRBV6-3	once	TRBJ2-5	NA	14	TGTGCCAGCAGTTCGTTTCAGGGAAGGGAGACCCAGTACTTC	CASSSFQGRETQYF
TRBV11-2	NA	TRBJ2-2	NA	15	TGTGCCAGCAGCCCCATCCGCACGGATACCGGGGAGCTGTTTTTT	CASSPIRTDTGELFF
TRBV30	few	TRBJ2-7	TRBD1	12	TGTGCCTGGGGGGCAGGGGGTGGAAAGCAGTACTTC	CAWGAGGGKQYF
TRBV12-3/TRBV12-4	NA	TRBJ2-7	TRBD1	13	TGTGCCAGCAGAACAGGGGGCTCCTACGAGCAGTACTTC	CASRTGGSYEQYF
TRBV19	NA	TRBJ1-5	TRBD1	14	TGTGCCAGTAGTATCACAGGGGGGATACAGCCCCAGCATTTT	CASSITGGIQPQHF
TRBV9	NA	TRBJ2-2	NA	15	TGTGCCAGCAGCGTAGTCCCAGCGAACACCGGGGAGCTGTTTTTT	CASSVVPANTGELFF
TRBV28	NA	TRBJ1-5	TRBD1	14	TGTGCCAGCAGTCCGCGACAGGGAAGTCAGCCCCAGCATTTT	CASSPRQGSQPQHF
TRBV23-1	NA	TRBJ1-6	NA	17	TGCGCCAGCAGTCAATCGAGGCCCAGTCGAGGGAATTCACCCCTCCACTTT	CASSQSRPSRGNSPLHF
TRBV9	NA	TRBJ2-7	NA	14	TGTGCCAGCAGCGTTGGCACCCGCTCCTACGAGCAGTACTTC	CASSVGTRSYEQYF
TRBV24-1	NA	TRBJ2-2	NA	15	TGTGCCACCAGTGATTTACGCCACCCCACCGGGGAGCTGTTTTTT	CATSDLRHPTGELFF
TRBV5-6	NA	TRBJ1-4	NA	15	TGTGCCAGCAGCTATAACAGGAAAGGCCATGAAAAACTGTTTTTT	CASSYNRKGHEKLFF
TRBV2	NA	TRBJ2-7	NA	13	TGTGCCAGCGAGGGTCGGCGATCCTACGAGCAGTACTTC	CASEGRRSYEQYF
TRBV14	NA	TRBJ1-4	TRBD1	15	TGTGCCAGCCGGCCGTCGACAGGGTTTAATGAAAAACTGTTTTTT	CASRPSTGFNEKLFF
TRBV4-3	NA	TRBJ2-7	TRBD2	16	TGCGCCAGCAGCCACGCGGGCAGCGGGGGTAGGATGGAGCAGTACTTC	CASSHAGSGGRMEQYF
TRBV6-5	NA	TRBJ2-7	NA	14	TGTGCCAGCAGTCGTGACCTGTCGTCCTACGAGCAGTACTTC	CASSRDLSSYEQYF
TRBV5-1	NA	TRBJ2-3	NA	13	TGCGCCAGCCCCGATCTTAGCACAGATACGCAGTATTTT	CASPDLSTDTQYF
TRBV6-2/TRBV6-3	NA	TRBJ2-2	TRBD1	15	TGTGCCAGCAGTTACCGGGGACAGGGAACCGGGGAGCTGTTTTTT	CASSYRGQGTGELFF
TRBV19	NA	TRBJ2-2	NA	11	TGTGCCAGTAGTATGGCGGGGGAGCTGTTTTTT	CASSMAGELFF
TRBV4-3	NA	TRBJ1-2	TRBD1	15	TGCGCCAGCAGCCAAGATTTGGGACAGCTCTATGGCTACACCTTC	CASSQDLGQLYGYTF
TRBV7-3	NA	TRBJ2-5	NA	15	TGTGCCAGCAGTCCCGGTCTGGGCTCCGTGGAGACCCAGTACTTC	CASSPGLGSVETQYF
TRBV27	NA	TRBJ1-6	NA	12	TGTGCCAGCAGTTTCCTGAATTCACCCCTCCACTTT	CASSFLNSPLHF
TRBV6-6	NA	TRBJ1-4	NA	15	TGTGCCAGCAGTTACTCTGGGGCGGGTAATGAAAAACTGTTTTTT	CASSYSGAGNEKLFF